This T cell receptor (beta chain) was found in a study of T cell changes during pregnancy in multiple sclerosis. The protocol was immunoSEQ multiplex PCR, while the TCRdb copy is restricted to in-frame clones and leaves out a portion. The sample consists of around 130,000 clones, approximately 93% of them appearing once. Losses at the gene ends were 10 bases for V and 1 base for J; bases not matched to a gene: 10. The CDR3 is 15 residues long. The sequences come from peripheral blood, collected before pregnancy. The V and J genes are TRBV23-1 and TRBJ2-5; 9 positions agree with TRBD1. TRBV23-1 is annotated as an ORF whose role is uncertain. The clonotype originates from a female donor with multiple sclerosis, enrolled in a pregnancy study. CDR3 in DNA: TGCGCCACTCTCCGGGACAGGGATACCCAAGAGACCCAGTACTTC. As protein: CATLRDRDTQETQYF.